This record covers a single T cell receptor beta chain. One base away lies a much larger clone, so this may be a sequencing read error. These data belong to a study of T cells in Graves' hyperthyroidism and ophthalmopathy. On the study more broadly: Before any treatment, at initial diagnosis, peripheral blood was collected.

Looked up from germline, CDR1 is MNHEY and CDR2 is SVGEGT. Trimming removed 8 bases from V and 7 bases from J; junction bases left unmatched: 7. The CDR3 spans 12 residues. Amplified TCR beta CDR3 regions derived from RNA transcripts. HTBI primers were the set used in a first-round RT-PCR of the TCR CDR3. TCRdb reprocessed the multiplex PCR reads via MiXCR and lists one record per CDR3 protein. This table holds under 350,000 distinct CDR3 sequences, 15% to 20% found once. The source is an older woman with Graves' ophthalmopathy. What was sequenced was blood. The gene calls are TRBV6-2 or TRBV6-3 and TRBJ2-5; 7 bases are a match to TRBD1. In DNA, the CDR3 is TGTGCCAGCTTCGACAGGGCCGGGACCCAGTACTTC. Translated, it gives CASFDRAGTQYF.